This T cell receptor (beta chain) was retrieved from a study of T-cell memory formation after mild COVID-19. Study-level findings and limits: Day 15 to 85 contracting clones showed balanced CD4/CD8; day 15 to 37 expanders favored CD4+.

TCRdb re-derived calls from the 5' RACE reads in MiXCR, one entry per CDR3 protein. The sample shows about 390,000 distinct CDR3 sequences, roughly 15% of them seen only once. The V end lost 6 bases, the J end lost 6 bases, and 14 bases lay between the germline ends. The CDR3 has 14 amino acids. Germline lookup yields CDR1 SGHVS and CDR2 FQNEAQ. About this clonotype: The antigen is unknown.

V is TRBV7-8 and J is TRBJ2-2; D is perhaps TRBD2 (6 bases). Sequencing was carried out using PBMCs or a T cell subset sorted from them (not recorded which). The clonotype comes from a young man who had mild COVID-19 (a few samples of this study predate the infection). Cell type and time point are not known. CDR3 in amino acids: CASRSGREAGELFF. CDR3 DNA sequence: TGTGCCAGCAGGTCGGGCAGGGAGGCCGGGGAGCTGTTTTTT.